This is a list of T cell receptor beta chains from one sample in a study of a mutant IDH1 vaccine in newly diagnosed glioma. Only in-frame clones appear in the TCRdb table, and some are missing; sequencing was by immunoSEQ multiplex PCR. The profile shows 35,000 to 45,000 clones, about 79% of them singletons. What these receptors recognize is not known. The sequences come from PBMCs, collected from a glioma patient whose treatment included an IDH1 peptide vaccine. Receptors originate from a woman aged 40 to 49 with glioma. Some clones in this sample may be carry-over from other donors' samples. CDR3s include the opening cysteine and the closing phenylalanine or tryptophan. The D gene is left open where the match is weak. For some rows the clone size is stated as once, few or many, or as a class when expanded; others skip it.

CDR3: CASSQSSYEQYF
DNA: TGCGCCAGCAGCCAATCCTCTTACGAGCAGTACTTC
D: -
V: TRBV4-1
J: TRBJ2-7
size: medium-sized

CDR3: CASSQTGVVEAFF
DNA: TGTGCCAGCAGCCAAACAGGGGTCGTTGAAGCTTTCTTT
D: TRBD1
V: TRBV4-2
J: TRBJ1-1
size: -

CDR3: CTSSQRLAGGVYNEQFF
DNA: TGCACCAGCAGCCAAAGGCTAGCGGGGGGGGTCTACAATGAGCAGTTCTTC
D: -
V: TRBV1
J: TRBJ2-1
size: -

CDR3: CASSQVEVLSGNTIYF
DNA: TGTGCCAGCAGCCAAGTGGAAGTACTCTCTGGAAACACCATATATTTT
D: -
V: TRBV4-2
J: TRBJ1-3
size: -

CDR3: CASSEAEQGERRVANEKLLF
DNA: TGTGCCAGCAGTGAAGCCGAGCAGGGGGAGAGAAGAGTGGCTAATGAAAAACTGCTTTTT
D: TRBD1
V: TRBV6-1
J: TRBJ1-4
size: -

CDR3: CASSLGGGWDIQYF
DNA: TGTGCCAGCAGCTTAGGAGGTGGGTGGGACATTCAGTACTTC
D: -
V: TRBV7-2
J: TRBJ2-4
size: -

CDR3: CASQGGASEGYTF
DNA: TGTGCCAGTCAGGGGGGAGCGTCGGAGGGCTACACCTTC
D: TRBD1
V: TRBV25-1
J: TRBJ1-2
size: -

CDR3: CASSLGVRNQPQHF
DNA: TGTGCCAGCAGCTTGGGGGTGCGGAATCAGCCCCAGCATTTT
D: -
V: TRBV5-6
J: TRBJ1-5
size: -

CDR3: CASSQEWDNQPQHF
DNA: TGTGCCAGCAGCCAAGAGTGGGACAATCAGCCCCAGCATTTT
D: -
V: TRBV4-2
J: TRBJ1-5
size: -

CDR3: CASRPGSKETQYF
DNA: TGTGCCAGCAGACCCGGGAGCAAAGAGACCCAGTACTTC
D: -
V: TRBV7-2
J: TRBJ2-5
size: few

CDR3: CATSLQTGGYEQYF
DNA: TGTGCCACCAGCCTTCAGACAGGTGGTTACGAGCAGTACTTC
D: -
V: TRBV15
J: TRBJ2-7
size: -

CDR3: CSVELSGRARYEQFF
DNA: TGCAGCGTTGAACTTAGCGGGAGGGCCAGGTATGAGCAGTTCTTC
D: TRBD2
V: TRBV29-1
J: TRBJ2-1
size: -

CDR3: CASRTGPNYGYTF
DNA: TGTGCCAGTAGAACGGGGCCTAACTATGGCTACACCTTC
D: -
V: TRBV27
J: TRBJ1-2
size: few

CDR3: CAWSWLRQAYEQYF
DNA: TGTGCCTGGAGTTGGTTGAGACAGGCCTACGAGCAGTACTTC
D: -
V: TRBV30
J: TRBJ2-7
size: -

CDR3: CASSTLGRDGTYEQYF
DNA: TGTGCCAGCAGTACACTCGGACGGGACGGCACCTACGAGCAGTACTTC
D: -
V: TRBV27
J: TRBJ2-7
size: -

CDR3: CASSLVYNEQFF
DNA: TGTGCCAGCAGCTTGGTTTACAATGAGCAGTTCTTC
D: -
V: TRBV5-8
J: TRBJ2-1
size: -

CDR3: CASSLDFYNTEAFF
DNA: TGTGCCAGCAGTTTGGACTTCTATAACACTGAGGCTTTCTTT
D: -
V: TRBV5-4
J: TRBJ1-1
size: once

CDR3: CASRPGIEETQYF
DNA: TGCGCCAGCAGGCCAGGGATCGAAGAGACCCAGTACTTC
D: -
V: TRBV5-1
J: TRBJ2-5
size: once

CDR3: CASSFTGTGAYNEQFF
DNA: TGTGCCAGCAGCTTCACCGGGACAGGGGCCTACAATGAGCAGTTCTTC
D: TRBD1
V: TRBV5-8
J: TRBJ2-1
size: -

CDR3: CATSPEVSRGGELFF
DNA: TGTGCCACCAGCCCGGAGGTCTCTCGGGGCGGGGAGCTGTTTTTT
D: -
V: TRBV15
J: TRBJ2-2
size: -

CDR3: CASGTSINQPQHF
DNA: TGTGCCAGCGGCACCTCTATCAATCAGCCCCAGCATTTT
D: -
V: TRBV2
J: TRBJ1-5
size: -

CDR3: CASRVNRATEAFF
DNA: TGCGCCAGCAGGGTAAACAGGGCCACTGAAGCTTTCTTT
D: -
V: TRBV4-3
J: TRBJ1-1
size: -

CDR3: CSVERRGAVTEAFF
DNA: TGCAGCGTTGAACGCAGGGGGGCAGTAACTGAAGCTTTCTTT
D: TRBD1
V: TRBV29-1
J: TRBJ1-1
size: -

CDR3: CAIRETGATNEKLFF
DNA: TGTGCCATCAGGGAAACAGGGGCAACTAATGAAAAACTGTTTTTT
D: TRBD1
V: TRBV10-3
J: TRBJ1-4
size: -

CDR3: CASSGDRGIGGYTF
DNA: TGTGCCAGTAGTGGGGACAGGGGAATAGGCGGCTACACCTTC
D: TRBD1
V: TRBV19
J: TRBJ1-2
size: medium-sized

CDR3: CASSIMSGSGANVLTF
DNA: TGTGCCAGTAGTATTATGTCAGGGTCTGGGGCCAACGTCCTGACTTTC
D: -
V: TRBV19
J: TRBJ2-6
size: -

CDR3: CSVEPGQGNGYTF
DNA: TGCAGCGTTGAACCGGGACAGGGCAATGGCTACACCTTC
D: TRBD1
V: TRBV29-1
J: TRBJ1-2
size: -

CDR3: CAISGTGGAVNTEAFF
DNA: TGTGCCATCAGTGGTACGGGGGGGGCGGTGAACACTGAAGCTTTCTTT
D: -
V: TRBV10-3
J: TRBJ1-1
size: -

CDR3: CASSQGGETQYF
DNA: TGTGCCAGCAGCCAGGGGGGAGAGACCCAGTACTTC
D: -
V: TRBV14
J: TRBJ2-5
size: -

CDR3: CASSLTPGTPRYGYTF
DNA: TGTGCCAGCAGTCTTACCCCCGGGACCCCCCGGTATGGCTACACCTTC
D: -
V: TRBV7-8
J: TRBJ1-2
size: -